Listed here are 15 T cell receptor beta chains from one sample, sequenced in a study of CD8 T cells in ankylosing spondylitis. One entry per CDR3 protein results from TCRdb running MiXCR on the 5' RACE reads. The sample contains about 260,000 distinct CDR3 sequences, 20% of which appear only once. Sample: blood, either unsorted or a sorted T cell fraction (not recorded which). The receptors shown here come from a male donor with ankylosing spondylitis or in good health (not recorded which).

The V call is TRBV5-1, the J call TRBJ2-2, with 7 bases fitting TRBD1. Germline-derived CDR1 and CDR2 are SGHRS and YFSETQ. The CDR3 is 16 amino acids. Trimming cost V 4 bases and J 0 bases; bases outside gene matches: 6. CDR3 in amino acids: CASSGKTGSNTGELFF. The CDR3 DNA reads as TGCGCCAGCAGCGGAAAGACAGGGTCGAACACCGGGGAGCTGTTTTTT. Supplemented by reference TRBV5-1 and TRBJ2-2, the full variable domain reads KAGVTQTPRYLIKTRGQQVTLSCSPISGHRSVSWYQQTPGQGLQFLFEYFSETQRNKGNFPGRFSGRQFSNSRSEMNVSTLELGDSALYLCASSGKTGSNTGELFFGEGSRLTVL.

The chain recombines TRBV30 with TRBJ1-2, with D perhaps TRBD1 (5 bases). The CDR3 is 14 amino acids. V shed 0 bases and J shed 2 bases, with 10 bases lying between them. Germline CDR1 GTSNPN, CDR2 SVGIG (reference sequence). The CDR3 sequence: CAWSVSGMNYGYTF. In DNA, the CDR3 is TGTGCCTGGAGTGTTTCAGGGATGAACTATGGCTACACCTTC.

This clonotype was seen a few times. This sequence joins TRBV24-1 and TRBJ2-5; D is possibly TRBD2 (5 bases). The CDR3 sequence is 14 residues long. The V end lost 3 bases, the J end lost 2 bases, and 9 bases lay between the germline ends. Germline V gene data show CDR1 as KGHDR and CDR2 as SFDVKD. The CDR3 region has the DNA TGTGCCACCAGTGATAGGAGGATTCAAGAGACCCAGTACTTC. Protein: CATSDRRIQETQYF.

This clonotype appeared many times. This chain uses TRBV12-3 or TRBV12-4 with TRBJ1-2, with D unresolved. The CDR3 length is 14 residues. Trimming removed 3 bases from V and 3 bases from J, with 11 bases in between. The CDR3 DNA is TGTGCCAGCAGTTTGCGGAGGGAGGACTATGGCTACACCTTC. Its translation: CASSLRREDYGYTF.

This clonotype was picked up a small number of times. The V call is TRBV9, the J call TRBJ2-7; D ambiguous. The V gene lost 0 bases and the J gene lost 6 bases, with 10 bases spanning the gap. The germline gives CDR1 SGDLS, CDR2 YYNGEE. CDR3 length: 13 amino acids. CDR3 amino acids: CASSVEPFGEQYV. The CDR3 DNA is TGTGCCAGCAGCGTAGAGCCATTCGGCGAGCAGTACGTC.

The chain links TRBV19 to TRBJ2-5; D remains unclear. The CDR3 is made up of 11 amino acids. Looked up from germline, CDR1 is LNHDA and CDR2 is SQIVND (reference sequence). The V and J ends lost 7 bases and 5 bases respectively, with 8 bases between them. The CDR3 DNA reads TGTGCCAGTACCGCCGGGGAGACCCAGTACTTC. This translates into CASTAGETQYF.

This clonotype was detected only a few times. The V gene is TRBV5-1, the J gene TRBJ2-1; TRBD2 agrees at 8 bases. CDR1 is SGHRS and CDR2 is YFSETQ in the germline V gene. This CDR3 comprises 15 residues. Losses at the gene ends were 3 bases for V and 3 bases for J; bases not matched to a gene: 5. As DNA, the CDR3 is TGCGCCAGCAGCTCTGGGACTAGGATCTACAATGAGCAGTTCTTC. This sequence encodes CASSSGTRIYNEQFF.

This sequence joins TRBV20-1 and TRBJ1-5, with a possible D match to TRBD1 (5 bases). Per the germline V gene, CDR1 is DFQATT and CDR2 is SNEGSKA (reference sequence). Deletions cut 6 bases from V and 3 bases from J, with 18 bases between. The CDR3 has 15 amino acids. CDR3: CSALPDLGTNQPQHF. In nucleotides, the CDR3 is TGCAGTGCGCTTCCGGACCTTGGGACCAATCAGCCCCAGCATTTT.

The chain carries TRBV7-2 and TRBJ2-7, with 12 positions matching TRBD2. The CDR3 has 19 residues. V shed 0 bases, J shed 1 base, and the junction held 10 bases outside the gene matches. Per the germline V gene, CDR1 is SGHTA and CDR2 is FQGNSA. The CDR3 is CASSLAPSGGAYGSYEQYV. CDR3 bases: TGTGCCAGCAGCTTAGCCCCTAGCGGGGGGGCTTATGGGTCCTACGAGCAGTACGTC.

Worth noting for this clonotype: This sequence may be a read error, since a much larger clone differs from it by one base. V usage is TRBV28 and J usage is TRBJ2-7; 8 positions agree with TRBD1. The CDR3 covers 13 residues. Looked up from germline, CDR1 is MDHEN and CDR2 is SYDVKM. Trimming took 5 bases from V and 7 from J; bases not matched to a gene: 7. The CDR3: CASSPRTGWEQYV. The CDR3 DNA reads as TGTGCCAGCAGTCCCAGGACAGGGTGGGAGCAGTACGTC.

Remarks on this clonotype: An end of the junction differs from the germline gene, which may be a read error. V and J are TRBV25-1 and TRBJ2-5; TRBD1 aligns across 10 bases. The CDR3 runs 15 residues. Per the germline V gene, CDR1 is MGHDK and CDR2 is SYGVNS. In DNA, the CDR3 is TGTGCCAGCAGTCAATACTGGACAGGGGGAGAGACCCAGTACTTC. Protein: CASSQYWTGGETQYF.

The chain is built from TRBV10-3 and TRBJ2-1; D assignment may be TRBD1 or TRBD2 (5 bases each). From germline, CDR1 is ENHRY and CDR2 SYGVKD. This CDR3 is 13 amino acids long. V was shortened by 4 bases and J by 2 bases, with 6 bases between the two germline ends. DNA of the CDR3: TGTGCCATCAGTGCGGGGCCCTACAATGAGCAGTTCTTC. Translation: CAISAGPYNEQFF.

This clonotype showed up just a few times. The V and J genes are TRBV7-7 and TRBJ2-1; D is unresolved. The germline V and J ends were trimmed by 5 bases and 2 bases, with 10 bases remaining between them. There are 14 residues in the CDR3. Germline CDR1 reads SSHAT; CDR2 reads FNYEAQ (reference sequence). CDR3: CASSPPGAYNEQFF. CDR3 DNA sequence: TGTGCCAGCAGCCCCCCTGGGGCCTACAATGAGCAGTTCTTC.

This chain links TRBV19 with TRBJ1-5; 7 nucleotides match TRBD1. Germline V gene data show CDR1 as LNHDA and CDR2 as SQIVND (reference sequence). V shed 6 bases, J shed 4 bases, and the junction held 9 bases outside the gene matches. The length of the CDR3 is 15 residues. This CDR3 is CASSSGGSGNQPQHF. The CDR3 DNA reads as TGTGCCAGTAGCTCAGGGGGGTCGGGGAATCAGCCCCAGCATTTT.

This clonotype was counted at least ten times. The chain links TRBV29-1 to TRBJ2-1; D gene uncertain. CDR1 and CDR2 from the germline V gene are SQVTM and ANQGSEA. This CDR3 is 14 amino acids long. Trimming shortened V by 7 bases and J by 2 bases, and 15 bases separated the two germline ends. The DNA for the CDR3 is TGCAGCGCTCCTCTGGCGGACCCCTACAATGAGCAGTTCTTC. This translates into CSAPLADPYNEQFF.